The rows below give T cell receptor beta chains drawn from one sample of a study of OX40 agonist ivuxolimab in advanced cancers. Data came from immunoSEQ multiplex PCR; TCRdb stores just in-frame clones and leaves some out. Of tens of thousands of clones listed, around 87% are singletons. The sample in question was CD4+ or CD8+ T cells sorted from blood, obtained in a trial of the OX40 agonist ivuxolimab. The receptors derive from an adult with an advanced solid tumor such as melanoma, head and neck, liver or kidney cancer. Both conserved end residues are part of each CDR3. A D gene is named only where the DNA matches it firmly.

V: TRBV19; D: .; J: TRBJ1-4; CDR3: CASSGLGPPNEKLFF
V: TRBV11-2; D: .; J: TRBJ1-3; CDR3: CASSLSRSGLNGNTIYF
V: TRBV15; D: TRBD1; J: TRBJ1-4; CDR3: CATTPRGTGGEKLFF
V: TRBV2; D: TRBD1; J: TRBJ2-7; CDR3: CASKRDSTSEQYF
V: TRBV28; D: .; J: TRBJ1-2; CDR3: CASSLSGLNNYGYTF
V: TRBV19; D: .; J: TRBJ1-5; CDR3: CGAAQGLNQPQHF
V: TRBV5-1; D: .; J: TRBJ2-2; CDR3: CASSFRTGFIGELFF
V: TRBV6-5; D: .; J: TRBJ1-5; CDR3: CASSLEVFGQPQHF
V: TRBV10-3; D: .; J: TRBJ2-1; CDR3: CAISESQQSSYNEQFF
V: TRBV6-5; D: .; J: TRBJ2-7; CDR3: CASSTTGLSSYEQYF
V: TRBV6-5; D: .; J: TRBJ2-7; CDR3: CASLGGASYEQYF
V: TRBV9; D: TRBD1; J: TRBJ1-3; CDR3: CASSGGTGSSGNTIYF
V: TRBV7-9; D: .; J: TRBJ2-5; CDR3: CASSSGTEDVTQYF
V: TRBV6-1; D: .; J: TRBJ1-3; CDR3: CASSDRTAGGNTIYF
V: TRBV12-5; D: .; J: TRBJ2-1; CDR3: CASATGGTETYNEQFF
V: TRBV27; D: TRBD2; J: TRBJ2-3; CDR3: CASSLLAGGRTDTQYF
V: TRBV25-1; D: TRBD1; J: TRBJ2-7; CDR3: CASSPGDRVGEQYF
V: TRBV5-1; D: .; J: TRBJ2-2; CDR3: CASSPGSGRDTGELFF
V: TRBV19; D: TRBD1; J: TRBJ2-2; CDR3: CASSRTGGAPGELFF
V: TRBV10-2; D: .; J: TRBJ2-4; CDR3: CASRAAQGGNIQYF
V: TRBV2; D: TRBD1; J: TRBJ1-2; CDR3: CASTPLGTGTGYGYTF
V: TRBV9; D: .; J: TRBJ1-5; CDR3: CASTPGVGNQPQHF
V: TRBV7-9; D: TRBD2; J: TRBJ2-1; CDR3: CASSLRAGPTSGIYNEQFF
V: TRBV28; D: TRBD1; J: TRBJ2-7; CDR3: CASSYRGPKQYF
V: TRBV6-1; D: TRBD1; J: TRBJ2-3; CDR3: CASRGTGGMNTQYF
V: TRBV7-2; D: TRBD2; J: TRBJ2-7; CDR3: CASSSSGGRSYEQYF
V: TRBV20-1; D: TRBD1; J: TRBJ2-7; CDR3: CSAGGQVEQYF
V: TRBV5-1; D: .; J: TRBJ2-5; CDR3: CASSPAPGRHETQYF
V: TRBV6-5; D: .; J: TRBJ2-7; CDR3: CASSYGSGVTYEQYF
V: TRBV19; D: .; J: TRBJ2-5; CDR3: CASSIAGARWETQYF
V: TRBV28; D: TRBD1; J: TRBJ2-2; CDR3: CASSTPGTGWPGELFF
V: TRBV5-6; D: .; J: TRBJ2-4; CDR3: CASSLARNIQYF
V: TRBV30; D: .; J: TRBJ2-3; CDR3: CAWTHLGDTQYF
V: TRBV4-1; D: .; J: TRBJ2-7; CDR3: CASRRSRDGSYEQYF
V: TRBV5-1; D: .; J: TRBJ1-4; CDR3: CASSRTAANEKLFF
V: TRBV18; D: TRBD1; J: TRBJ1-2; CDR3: CASSPPTGRVGYTF
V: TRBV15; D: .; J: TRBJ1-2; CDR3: CATSRGGSYGYTF
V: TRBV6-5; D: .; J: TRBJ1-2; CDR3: CASKQGYGYTF
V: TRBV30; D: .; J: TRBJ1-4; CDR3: CACEGATNEKLFF
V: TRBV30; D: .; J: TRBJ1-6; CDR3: CAWGRDTYNSPLHF
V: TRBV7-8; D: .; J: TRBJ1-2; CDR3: CASSLPLPGSYGYTF
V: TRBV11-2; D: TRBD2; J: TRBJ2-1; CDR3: CASSLRTSGGPGDEQFF
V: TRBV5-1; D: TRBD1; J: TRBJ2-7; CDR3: CASSLDRGASYEQYF
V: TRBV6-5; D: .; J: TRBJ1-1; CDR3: CASSKGVFTEAFF